The rows below give T cell receptor beta chains drawn from one sample of a study of OX40 agonist ivuxolimab in advanced cancers. Data came from immunoSEQ multiplex PCR; TCRdb stores just in-frame clones and leaves some out. The data hold about 96,000 clones, with 90% observed a single time. The sample in question was CD4+ or CD8+ T cells sorted from blood, obtained in a trial of the OX40 agonist ivuxolimab. The receptors originated from an adult with an advanced solid tumor such as melanoma, head and neck, liver or kidney cancer. CDR3s include the opening cysteine and the closing phenylalanine or tryptophan. A D gene is named only where the DNA matches it firmly. Size tells how often a clone was seen (once, few, many) or the class of an expanded clone, and some rows leave it out.

d_gene | j_gene | v_gene | abundance | CDR3nt | CDR3aa
NA | TRBJ1-1 | TRBV20-1 | few | TGCAGTGCTAGGGGCTTAAACGAAGCTTTCTTT | CSARGLNEAFF
NA | TRBJ1-4 | TRBV14 | NA | TGTGCCAGCAGCCAAACCAGGGGCTGGAATGAAAAACTGTTTTTT | CASSQTRGWNEKLFF
NA | TRBJ1-1 | TRBV19 | NA | TGTGCCAGTAGTATAGATCTTTCGTGGGCTCACACTGAAGCTTTCTTT | CASSIDLSWAHTEAFF
NA | TRBJ2-1 | TRBV7-2 | NA | TGTGCCAGCAGCTTTCTGCAGTACAATGAGCAGTTCTTC | CASSFLQYNEQFF
NA | TRBJ2-3 | TRBV5-1 | once | TGCGCCAGCAGCACACAGGGAGGGCTCACAGATACGCAGTATTTT | CASSTQGGLTDTQYF
NA | TRBJ1-2 | TRBV6-4 | NA | TGTGCCAGCAGTCGGACAGTTAATGCGGGTGGCTACACCTTC | CASSRTVNAGGYTF
NA | TRBJ2-2 | TRBV27 | once | TGTGCCAGCAGTTTTGAGAGCAGAGGGACCGGGGAGCTGTTTTTT | CASSFESRGTGELFF
NA | TRBJ1-1 | TRBV1 | NA | TGCACCAGCAGCCGCGGACGCGGGACAGTAAACATGAACACTGAAGCTTTCTTT | CTSSRGRGTVNMNTEAFF
NA | TRBJ2-3 | TRBV6-1 | NA | TGTGCCAGCTGGGGGGGACAGACTAGCACAGATACGCAGTATTTT | CASWGGQTSTDTQYF
NA | TRBJ2-7 | TRBV2 | NA | TGTGCCAGCAGTGAACCAGGGGCCCTCTACGAGCAGTACTTC | CASSEPGALYEQYF
NA | TRBJ1-1 | TRBV25-1 | NA | TGTGCCAGCGTGGGGCAGGTCGAAGCTTTCTTT | CASVGQVEAFF
NA | TRBJ2-7 | TRBV11-2 | once | TGTGCCAGCAGCTTAGATAGCGGCCAGGGCTACGAGCAGTACTTC | CASSLDSGQGYEQYF
NA | TRBJ1-5 | TRBV6-4 | NA | TGTGCCAGCAGTCTTGCAGGGGATCAGCCCCAGCATTTT | CASSLAGDQPQHF
NA | TRBJ1-2 | TRBV11-3 | NA | TGTGCCAGCTCGTACCGGGGGGGCGCCCATGGCTACACCTTC | CASSYRGGAHGYTF
TRBD2 | TRBJ2-7 | TRBV10-3 | NA | TGTGCCATCAGGGGGACTAGCGGGAGTTACGAGCAGTACTTC | CAIRGTSGSYEQYF
NA | TRBJ1-1 | TRBV7-8 | NA | TGTGCCAGCAGCTTATTTACCGGGCCGTCCACTGAAGCTTTCTTT | CASSLFTGPSTEAFF
NA | TRBJ1-2 | TRBV25-1 | NA | TGTGCCAGCAGTACCTCCAGTGCACTCTACGGCTACACCTTC | CASSTSSALYGYTF
NA | TRBJ1-3 | TRBV10-3 | NA | TGTGCCATCAGTGAGTCGATTAGGCACGGAAACACCATATATTTT | CAISESIRHGNTIYF
TRBD2 | TRBJ2-2 | TRBV19 | once | TGTGCCAGTAGTCCCTTGGGACTAGCGGGAGGTAAAACCGGGGAGCTGTTTTTT | CASSPLGLAGGKTGELFF
NA | TRBJ1-1 | TRBV15 | once | TGTGCCACCAGCAGAGACCAGGGCAGAACTGAAGCTTTCTTT | CATSRDQGRTEAFF
TRBD1 | TRBJ1-5 | TRBV7-2 | NA | TGTGCCAGCAGCTTGCGTACGACAGGGGGCAATCAGCCCCAGCATTTT | CASSLRTTGGNQPQHF
TRBD2 | TRBJ2-1 | TRBV18 | NA | TGTGCCAGCTCACCACCTATGGTAGCGGGAGGGCGGGTCTCCTACAATGAGCAGTTCTTC | CASSPPMVAGGRVSYNEQFF
TRBD1 | TRBJ1-3 | TRBV5-5 | NA | TGTGCCAGCAGCTTGGAAGGGACAGGGGGAAACACCATATATTTT | CASSLEGTGGNTIYF
NA | TRBJ2-7 | TRBV20-1 | NA | TGCAGTGCTATTCGGCGCGAGCAGTACTTC | CSAIRREQYF
NA | TRBJ2-3 | TRBV11-3 | NA | TGTGCCAGCAGCCCGAGGACCGGGTGGACAGATACGCAGTATTTT | CASSPRTGWTDTQYF
NA | TRBJ2-3 | TRBV9 | NA | TGTGCCAGCAGCGAGGTGGTCGCAGATACGCAGTATTTT | CASSEVVADTQYF
TRBD1 | TRBJ2-1 | TRBV30 | once | TGTGCCTGGGCCGACAGGGTTGAGCAGTTCTTC | CAWADRVEQFF
TRBD1 | TRBJ1-2 | TRBV4-1 | NA | TGCGCCAGCAGCCAAGATAAGGCGAGGGACAGGGGGAACTATGGCTACACCTTC | CASSQDKARDRGNYGYTF
TRBD1 | TRBJ2-1 | TRBV7-3 | NA | TGTGCCAGCAGCTTAAAACAGGGGGCCTCCAATGAGCAGTTCTTC | CASSLKQGASNEQFF
TRBD2 | TRBJ2-1 | TRBV11-2 | NA | TGTGCCAGCAGCTCCGGGACTAGCTCATATGAGCAGTTCTTC | CASSSGTSSYEQFF
NA | TRBJ2-5 | TRBV27 | NA | TGTGCCAGCAGTTTCTACGGTGAACAAGAGACCCAGTACTTC | CASSFYGEQETQYF
NA | TRBJ2-7 | TRBV28 | NA | TGTGCCAGCAACTTTCACGGGAGTCACGAGCAGTACTTC | CASNFHGSHEQYF
NA | TRBJ2-7 | TRBV5-1 | NA | TGCGCCAGCAGCTTGGTACTAGCTGGCGAGCAGTACTTC | CASSLVLAGEQYF
TRBD2 | TRBJ2-2 | TRBV7-2 | NA | TGTGCCAGCAGCTTGGGAGGGACCCCACCCGGGGAGCTGTTTTTT | CASSLGGTPPGELFF
NA | TRBJ2-3 | TRBV11-1 | NA | TGTGCCAGCAGCGATGGGCGGGGGACAGACCCCACAGATACGCAGTATTTT | CASSDGRGTDPTDTQYF
NA | TRBJ1-1 | TRBV29-1 | NA | TGCAGCGTTGTCCCAAACAGGGCGAACACTGAAGCTTTCTTT | CSVVPNRANTEAFF
NA | TRBJ2-7 | TRBV6-5 | NA | TGTGCCAGCAGTTACAGGTTTGGGTCCTACGAGCAGTACTTC | CASSYRFGSYEQYF
NA | TRBJ2-1 | TRBV19 | NA | TGTGCCAGTAGTATTCAAGGGGGGCGTTCATTCTACAATGAGCAGTTCTTC | CASSIQGGRSFYNEQFF
TRBD1 | TRBJ2-7 | TRBV9 | NA | TGTGCCAGCAGCACCAGGACAGGGGTCCACTACGAGCAGTACTTC | CASSTRTGVHYEQYF
NA | TRBJ1-2 | TRBV20-1 | NA | TGCAGTGCAACGGATGGGGTAGGCTACACCTTC | CSATDGVGYTF
NA | TRBJ1-2 | TRBV29-1 | NA | TGCAGCGTTGAAGACATCCTAGGCTATGGCTACACCTTC | CSVEDILGYGYTF